This TCR beta chain was found in a study of shared clonotypes between healthy human individuals. About the research overall: CD4 naive and CD4 memory each took three plates per donor, while CD8 naive took two and CD8 memory one.

To note about this clone: Other DNA sequences within the sample encode an identical CDR3.

The table came from immunoSEQ multiplex PCR; TCRdb's copy has only in-frame clones and leaves some out. The table lists about 2.1 million clones, 80% to 95% of them singletons. The naive CD8 fraction comprised CD45RO-negative cells positively selected for CCR7 and excluded terminally differentiated effector memory CD45RA+ cells. The receptor comes from a man aged 18 to 29 in good health. Some clones in this sample may be carry-over from other donors' samples. Sequencing used naive CD8+ T cells from PBMCs.

The chain's CDR3 is CASSLALSSYNEQFF. The CDR3 DNA follows: TGTGCCAGCAGTCTGGCTTTGAGCTCCTACAATGAGCAGTTCTTC. The chain uses TRBV27 and TRBJ2-1; no firm D call. Trimming left V 5 bases short and J 0 bases short, with 11 bases between. Looked up from germline, CDR1 is MNHEY and CDR2 is SMNVEV (reference sequence). The CDR3 consists of 15 residues.